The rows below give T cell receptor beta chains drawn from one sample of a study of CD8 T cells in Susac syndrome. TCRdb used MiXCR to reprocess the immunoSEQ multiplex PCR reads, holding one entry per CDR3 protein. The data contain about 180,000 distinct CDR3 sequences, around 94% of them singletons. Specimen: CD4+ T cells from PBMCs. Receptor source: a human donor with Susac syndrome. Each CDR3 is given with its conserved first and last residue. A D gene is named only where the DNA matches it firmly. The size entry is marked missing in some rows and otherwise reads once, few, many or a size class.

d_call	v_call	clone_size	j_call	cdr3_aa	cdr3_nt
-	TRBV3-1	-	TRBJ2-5	CASSQGRLQGETQYF	TGTGCCAGCAGCCAAGGTCGACTACAGGGAGAGACCCAGTACTTC
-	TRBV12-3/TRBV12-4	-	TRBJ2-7	CASSSPGDNEQYF	TGTGCCAGCAGTTCTCCAGGGGACAACGAGCAGTACTTC
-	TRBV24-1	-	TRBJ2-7	CATSDLRSYEQYF	TGTGCCACCAGTGATTTGCGCTCCTACGAGCAGTACTTC
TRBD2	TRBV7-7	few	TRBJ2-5	CASSFGSGGTQETQYF	TGTGCTAGCAGCTTTGGTAGCGGGGGTACCCAAGAGACCCAGTACTTC
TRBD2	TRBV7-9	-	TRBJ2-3	CASSLASGGSTDTQYF	TGTGCCAGCAGCTTAGCCAGCGGGGGGAGCACAGATACGCAGTATTTT
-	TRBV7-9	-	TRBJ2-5	CASSLVRGRTGTQYF	TGTGCCAGCAGCTTAGTGAGAGGCAGAACAGGCACCCAGTACTTC
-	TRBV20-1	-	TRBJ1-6	CSARAQGRSPLHF	TGCAGTGCTAGAGCCCAGGGTCGTTCACCCCTCCACTTT
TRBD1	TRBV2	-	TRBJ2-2	CASSRDRTNTGELFF	TGTGCCAGCAGTCGGGACAGAACGAACACCGGGGAGCTGTTTTTT
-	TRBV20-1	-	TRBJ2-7	CSASSFSYEQYF	TGCAGTGCTAGTTCTTTTTCCTACGAGCAGTACTTC
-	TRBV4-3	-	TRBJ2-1	CASSQELPGPGGGHEQFF	TGCGCCAGCAGCCAAGAGCTACCCGGACCCGGCGGCGGCCATGAGCAGTTCTTC
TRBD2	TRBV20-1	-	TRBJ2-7	CSAARLAGLYEQYF	TGCAGTGCTGCAAGACTAGCGGGACTCTACGAGCAGTACTTC
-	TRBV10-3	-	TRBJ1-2	CAIGSSGRDYGYTF	TGTGCCATCGGGTCTAGCGGTAGAGACTATGGCTACACCTTC
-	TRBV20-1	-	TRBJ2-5	CSARAPLGQETQYF	TGCAGTGCTAGAGCCCCTCTGGGCCAAGAGACCCAGTACTTC
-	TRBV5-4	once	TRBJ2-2	CASSPTRENTGELFF	TGTGCCAGCAGCCCGACTCGAGAGAACACCGGGGAGCTGTTTTTT
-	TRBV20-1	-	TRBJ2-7	CSASGLPWNEQYF	TGCAGTGCTAGCGGTCTGCCTTGGAACGAGCAGTACTTC
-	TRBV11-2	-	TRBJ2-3	CASSLGAGAYTDTQYF	TGTGCCAGCAGCTTAGGGGCAGGGGCTTACACAGATACGCAGTATTTT
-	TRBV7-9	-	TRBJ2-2	CASSGDKKNTGELFF	TGTGCCAGCAGCGGGGACAAAAAGAACACCGGGGAGCTGTTTTTT